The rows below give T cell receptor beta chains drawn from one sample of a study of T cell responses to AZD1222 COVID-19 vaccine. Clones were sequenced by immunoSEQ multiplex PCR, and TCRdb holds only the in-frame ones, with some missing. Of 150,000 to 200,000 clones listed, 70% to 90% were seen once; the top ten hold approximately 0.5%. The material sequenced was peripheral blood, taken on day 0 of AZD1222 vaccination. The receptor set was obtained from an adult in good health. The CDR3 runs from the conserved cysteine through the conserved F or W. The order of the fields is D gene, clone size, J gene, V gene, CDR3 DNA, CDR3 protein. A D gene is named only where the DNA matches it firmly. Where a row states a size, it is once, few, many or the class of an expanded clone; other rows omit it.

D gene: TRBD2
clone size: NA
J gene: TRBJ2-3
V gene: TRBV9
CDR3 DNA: TGTGCCAGCAGCCCAAGCGGGAGGAGTGATACGCAGTATTTT
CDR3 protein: CASSPSGRSDTQYF

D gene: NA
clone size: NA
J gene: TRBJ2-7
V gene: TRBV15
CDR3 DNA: TGTGCCACCAGCAGAGATGGGGTCCGGGGGAGCTACGAGCAGTACTTC
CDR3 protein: CATSRDGVRGSYEQYF

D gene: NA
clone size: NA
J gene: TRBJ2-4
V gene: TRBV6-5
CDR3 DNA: TGTGCCAGCAGCCCCACACTAGCCAAAAACATTCAGTACTTC
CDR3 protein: CASSPTLAKNIQYF

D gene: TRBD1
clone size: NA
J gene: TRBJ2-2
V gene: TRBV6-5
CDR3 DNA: TGTGCCAGTGACAGGGGAAACACCGGGGAGCTGTTTTTT
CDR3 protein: CASDRGNTGELFF

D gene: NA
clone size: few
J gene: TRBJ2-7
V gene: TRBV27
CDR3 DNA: TGTGCCAGCAGTTTCGCTCAGCGGGCCGCCTACGAGCAGTACTTC
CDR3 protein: CASSFAQRAAYEQYF

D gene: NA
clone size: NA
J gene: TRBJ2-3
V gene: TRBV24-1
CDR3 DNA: TGTGCCACCAGTGATAGGGCTACAGATACGCAGTATTTT
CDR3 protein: CATSDRATDTQYF

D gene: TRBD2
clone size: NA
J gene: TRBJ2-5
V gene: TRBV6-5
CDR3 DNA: TGTGCCAGCGGTACCACGGGGGGAGGGACCCAGTACTTC
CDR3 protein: CASGTTGGGTQYF

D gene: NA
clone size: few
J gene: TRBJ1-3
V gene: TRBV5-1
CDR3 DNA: TGCGCCAGCAGCTTGGAAGTAGGGGGGTCTGGAAACACCATATATTTT
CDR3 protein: CASSLEVGGSGNTIYF

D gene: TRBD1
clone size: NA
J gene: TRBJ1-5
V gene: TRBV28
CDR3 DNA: TGTGCCAGCAGTTTCTCAGGGGGCCCCGGGGAGCAGCCCCAGCATTTT
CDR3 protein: CASSFSGGPGEQPQHF

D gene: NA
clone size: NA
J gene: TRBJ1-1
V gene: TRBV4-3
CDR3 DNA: TGCGCCAGCAGCCAACGTGACAGTCACGGGGAAGCTTTCTTT
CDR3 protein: CASSQRDSHGEAFF

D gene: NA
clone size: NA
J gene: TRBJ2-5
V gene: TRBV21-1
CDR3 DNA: TGTGCCAGCAGTACCAGCGGGAGGTCGGAGACCCAGTACTTC
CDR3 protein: CASSTSGRSETQYF

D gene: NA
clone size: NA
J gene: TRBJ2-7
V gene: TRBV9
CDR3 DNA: TGTGCCAGCAGCGCCGGCCCGGGGGACTACGAGCAGTACTTC
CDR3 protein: CASSAGPGDYEQYF

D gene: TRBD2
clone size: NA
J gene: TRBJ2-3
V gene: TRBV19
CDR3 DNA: TGTGCCAGTAGTATTCCGCGCTCAGCGGGAGAGTATACGCAGTATTTT
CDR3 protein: CASSIPRSAGEYTQYF

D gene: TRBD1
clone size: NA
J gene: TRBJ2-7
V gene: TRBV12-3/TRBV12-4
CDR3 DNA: TGTGCCAGCAGATGGACAGGGAACTACGAGCAGTACTTC
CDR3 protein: CASRWTGNYEQYF

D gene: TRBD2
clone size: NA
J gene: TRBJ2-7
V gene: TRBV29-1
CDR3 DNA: TGCAGCGTTGCCCTTCGGACTAGCCCCTACGAGCAGTACTTC
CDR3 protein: CSVALRTSPYEQYF

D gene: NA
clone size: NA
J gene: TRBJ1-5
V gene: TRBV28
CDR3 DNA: TGTGCCAGCAGTTTAAGGACCCTAGGTCCCCAGCATTTT
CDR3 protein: CASSLRTLGPQHF

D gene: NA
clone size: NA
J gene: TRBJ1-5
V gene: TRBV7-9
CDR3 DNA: TGTGCCAGCAGCTTAAGCTTGGGCGTGAATCAGCCCCAGCATTTT
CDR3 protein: CASSLSLGVNQPQHF

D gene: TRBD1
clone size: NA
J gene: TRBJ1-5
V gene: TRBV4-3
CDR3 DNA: TGCGCCAGCAGCCAAGACGAGGCACGGACAGGGGTCCAGCCCCAGCATTTT
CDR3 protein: CASSQDEARTGVQPQHF

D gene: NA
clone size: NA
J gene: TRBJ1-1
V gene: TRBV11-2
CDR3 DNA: TGTGCCAGCAGCCCAGAACGGGGGTTTGGGAACACTGAAGCTTTCTTT
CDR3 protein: CASSPERGFGNTEAFF

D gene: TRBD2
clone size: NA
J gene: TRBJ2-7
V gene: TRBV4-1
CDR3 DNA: TGCGCCAGCAGCCAAGAGGCTAGCGGGAACTACGAGCAGTACTTC
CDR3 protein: CASSQEASGNYEQYF

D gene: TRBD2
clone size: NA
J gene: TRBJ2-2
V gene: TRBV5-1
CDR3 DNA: TGCGCCAGCAGCCACGGACGTAGCGGGGGGGCCGTGACCGGGGAGCTGTTTTTT
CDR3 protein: CASSHGRSGGAVTGELFF

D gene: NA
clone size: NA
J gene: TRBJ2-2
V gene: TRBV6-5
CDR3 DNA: TGTGCCAGCAGTTACTACGAGAGGCAGAACACCGGGGAGCTGTTTTTT
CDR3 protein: CASSYYERQNTGELFF

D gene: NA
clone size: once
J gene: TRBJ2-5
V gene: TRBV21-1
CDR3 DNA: TGTGCCAGCAGCAAAGGGGCTCCGACGGCCCAAGAGACCCAGTACTTC
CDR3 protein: CASSKGAPTAQETQYF

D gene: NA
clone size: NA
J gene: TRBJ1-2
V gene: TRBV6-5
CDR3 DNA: TGTGCCAGCAGTTATACGTCTCTGTCGCGAGGTAATGGCTACACCTTC
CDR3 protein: CASSYTSLSRGNGYTF

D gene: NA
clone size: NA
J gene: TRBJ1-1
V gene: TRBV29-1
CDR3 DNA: TGCAGCGGGGGGGCGAACACTGAAGCTTTCTTT
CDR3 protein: CSGGANTEAFF

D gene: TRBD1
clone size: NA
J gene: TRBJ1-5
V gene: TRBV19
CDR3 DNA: TGTGCCAGTACCAAGGGACAGTTTAACAATCAGCCCCAGCATTTT
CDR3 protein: CASTKGQFNNQPQHF